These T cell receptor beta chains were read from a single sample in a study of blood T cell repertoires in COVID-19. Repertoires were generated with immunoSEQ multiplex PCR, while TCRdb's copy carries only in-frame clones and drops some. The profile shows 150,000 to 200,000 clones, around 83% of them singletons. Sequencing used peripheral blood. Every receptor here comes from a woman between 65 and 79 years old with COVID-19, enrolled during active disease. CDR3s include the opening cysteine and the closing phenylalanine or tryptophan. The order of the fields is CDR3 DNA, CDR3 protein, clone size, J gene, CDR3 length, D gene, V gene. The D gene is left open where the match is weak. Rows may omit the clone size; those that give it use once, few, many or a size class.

CDR3 DNA: TGTGCCAGCAGTCTTAAATGGAACACTGAAGCTTTCTTT; CDR3 protein: CASSLKWNTEAFF; clone size: NA; J gene: TRBJ1-1; CDR3 length: 13; D gene: NA; V gene: TRBV28
CDR3 DNA: TGCGCCAGCAGCTTGGGACTAGAGTACTACGAGCAGTACTTC; CDR3 protein: CASSLGLEYYEQYF; clone size: NA; J gene: TRBJ2-7; CDR3 length: 14; D gene: NA; V gene: TRBV5-1
CDR3 DNA: TGTGCCAGCAGTGGAGGGGACGGAGCACGTGGCTACACCTTC; CDR3 protein: CASSGGDGARGYTF; clone size: few; J gene: TRBJ1-2; CDR3 length: 14; D gene: NA; V gene: TRBV6-2/TRBV6-3
CDR3 DNA: TGTGCCAGCAGTTTAGTAGGGGTAGCTAACTATGGCTACACCTTC; CDR3 protein: CASSLVGVANYGYTF; clone size: NA; J gene: TRBJ1-2; CDR3 length: 15; D gene: NA; V gene: TRBV27
CDR3 DNA: TGTGCCAGCAAGACTGATCAAGAGACCCAGTACTTC; CDR3 protein: CASKTDQETQYF; clone size: NA; J gene: TRBJ2-5; CDR3 length: 12; D gene: NA; V gene: TRBV2
CDR3 DNA: TGTGCCAGCAGCTTACGGGTTGGGCAGGGTAGTCAAGTCCGGGAGACCCAGTACTTC; CDR3 protein: CASSLRVGQGSQVRETQYF; clone size: NA; J gene: TRBJ2-5; CDR3 length: 19; D gene: NA; V gene: TRBV11-3
CDR3 DNA: TGTGCCAGCAGCCAAAACCTAGCGGGAGAATCCTACGAGCAGTACTTC; CDR3 protein: CASSQNLAGESYEQYF; clone size: NA; J gene: TRBJ2-7; CDR3 length: 16; D gene: TRBD2; V gene: TRBV4-2
CDR3 DNA: TGTGCGAGTATCCCCGACAGGGGCACTGAAGCTTTCTTT; CDR3 protein: CASIPDRGTEAFF; clone size: NA; J gene: TRBJ1-1; CDR3 length: 13; D gene: TRBD1; V gene: TRBV6-6
CDR3 DNA: TGTGCCAGCAGCGTAGGGTTCGAGGAGACCCAGTACTTC; CDR3 protein: CASSVGFEETQYF; clone size: NA; J gene: TRBJ2-5; CDR3 length: 13; D gene: NA; V gene: TRBV9
CDR3 DNA: TGTGCCAGCAGCATCAGGGGTTCAGGTGAAAAACTGTTTTTT; CDR3 protein: CASSIRGSGEKLFF; clone size: NA; J gene: TRBJ1-4; CDR3 length: 14; D gene: NA; V gene: TRBV5-4
CDR3 DNA: TGTGCCAGCAGTGCAGGGGGACTCACCACAGATACGCAGTATTTT; CDR3 protein: CASSAGGLTTDTQYF; clone size: NA; J gene: TRBJ2-3; CDR3 length: 15; D gene: NA; V gene: TRBV6-2/TRBV6-3
CDR3 DNA: TGTGCCAGCAGCGGGAGCTATAATCAGCCCCAGCATTTT; CDR3 protein: CASSGSYNQPQHF; clone size: NA; J gene: TRBJ1-5; CDR3 length: 13; D gene: NA; V gene: TRBV6-5
CDR3 DNA: TGTGCCAGCAGTTTAGGAACAGGGGCCTACAATGAGCAGTTCTTC; CDR3 protein: CASSLGTGAYNEQFF; clone size: NA; J gene: TRBJ2-1; CDR3 length: 15; D gene: TRBD1; V gene: TRBV28
CDR3 DNA: TGTGCCAGCAGCTTCGGACTTGCCGGGGCCTACAATGAGCAGTTCTTC; CDR3 protein: CASSFGLAGAYNEQFF; clone size: NA; J gene: TRBJ2-1; CDR3 length: 16; D gene: NA; V gene: TRBV7-2
CDR3 DNA: TGTGCCACCAGCAGAGATCTAGCGGGAATTGGGGAGCTGTTTTTT; CDR3 protein: CATSRDLAGIGELFF; clone size: few; J gene: TRBJ2-2; CDR3 length: 15; D gene: TRBD2; V gene: TRBV15
CDR3 DNA: TGCGCCAGCAGTGAGGGGGGGGGACATCGAGAGACCCAGTACTTC; CDR3 protein: CASSEGGGHRETQYF; clone size: once; J gene: TRBJ2-5; CDR3 length: 15; D gene: NA; V gene: TRBV10-1
CDR3 DNA: TGTGCCACCAGTGCCGGGACAGCGATAGAGACCCAGTACTTC; CDR3 protein: CATSAGTAIETQYF; clone size: NA; J gene: TRBJ2-5; CDR3 length: 14; D gene: TRBD1; V gene: TRBV24-1
CDR3 DNA: TGTGCCAGCAGCCCTAGCGGGCCAAGCACAGATACGCAGTATTTT; CDR3 protein: CASSPSGPSTDTQYF; clone size: NA; J gene: TRBJ2-3; CDR3 length: 15; D gene: TRBD2; V gene: TRBV7-2
CDR3 DNA: TGTGCCAGCAGTGATCAGACAGGGAGGCATAATTCACCCCTCCACTTT; CDR3 protein: CASSDQTGRHNSPLHF; clone size: NA; J gene: TRBJ1-6; CDR3 length: 16; D gene: TRBD1; V gene: TRBV6-1
CDR3 DNA: TGTGCCACCAGTGATAGAGGACAGTCAGTAGGCAATGAGCAGTTCTTC; CDR3 protein: CATSDRGQSVGNEQFF; clone size: NA; J gene: TRBJ2-1; CDR3 length: 16; D gene: NA; V gene: TRBV24-1
CDR3 DNA: TGTGCCAGCAGCTTGGGCAGAGTGACCGGACAAGAGACCCAGTACTTC; CDR3 protein: CASSLGRVTGQETQYF; clone size: NA; J gene: TRBJ2-5; CDR3 length: 16; D gene: NA; V gene: TRBV7-2
CDR3 DNA: TGTGCCAGCAGCTTAGTGTCAGACAATCAGCCCCAGCATTTT; CDR3 protein: CASSLVSDNQPQHF; clone size: NA; J gene: TRBJ1-5; CDR3 length: 14; D gene: NA; V gene: TRBV7-2
CDR3 DNA: TGCGCCAGCTCCCATGACGGGACAGGATATGGCTACACCTTC; CDR3 protein: CASSHDGTGYGYTF; clone size: NA; J gene: TRBJ1-2; CDR3 length: 14; D gene: TRBD1; V gene: TRBV5-1
CDR3 DNA: TGTGCCAGCAGCTTAAATGGGGAGAATGAAAAACTGTTTTTT; CDR3 protein: CASSLNGENEKLFF; clone size: NA; J gene: TRBJ1-4; CDR3 length: 14; D gene: NA; V gene: TRBV5-6
CDR3 DNA: TGTGCCAGCAGGGGCGGGCGAGGGACAGGGTTGGACTTC; CDR3 protein: CASRGGRGTGLDF; clone size: NA; J gene: TRBJ2-7; CDR3 length: 13; D gene: TRBD1; V gene: TRBV28
CDR3 DNA: TGTGCCAGCAGCCGACTACCCCCAGGGGGTAATTCACCCCTCCACTTT; CDR3 protein: CASSRLPPGGNSPLHF; clone size: many; J gene: TRBJ1-6; CDR3 length: 16; D gene: TRBD1; V gene: TRBV14
CDR3 DNA: TGTGCCACCAGTGATACCTTTGGGGGAGGGCCATGGTCCGGGGAGCTGTTTTTT; CDR3 protein: CATSDTFGGGPWSGELFF; clone size: NA; J gene: TRBJ2-2; CDR3 length: 18; D gene: TRBD2; V gene: TRBV24-1
CDR3 DNA: TGTGCCAGTAGTATAGCTGGCGGTACCTACGAGCAGTACTTC; CDR3 protein: CASSIAGGTYEQYF; clone size: NA; J gene: TRBJ2-7; CDR3 length: 14; D gene: NA; V gene: TRBV19
CDR3 DNA: TGCGCCAGCAGCCGGGACAGGGCAAGGAACGAGCAGTACTTC; CDR3 protein: CASSRDRARNEQYF; clone size: NA; J gene: TRBJ2-7; CDR3 length: 14; D gene: TRBD1; V gene: TRBV5-1
CDR3 DNA: TGTGCCAGCAGCTTAGATGTAGCGGAGAACACCGGGGAGCTGTTTTTT; CDR3 protein: CASSLDVAENTGELFF; clone size: NA; J gene: TRBJ2-2; CDR3 length: 16; D gene: NA; V gene: TRBV11-3
CDR3 DNA: TGTGCCAGCTCAGGGGACAGGAGTTCCTACGAGCAGTACTTC; CDR3 protein: CASSGDRSSYEQYF; clone size: once; J gene: TRBJ2-7; CDR3 length: 14; D gene: TRBD1; V gene: TRBV18
CDR3 DNA: TGTGCCAGCTCCTCAAACCGGGACACCTTCTACGAGCAGTACTTC; CDR3 protein: CASSSNRDTFYEQYF; clone size: NA; J gene: TRBJ2-7; CDR3 length: 15; D gene: NA; V gene: TRBV2
CDR3 DNA: TGTGCCAGCAGCTTAGGTACGGGAGCAAGAGATACGCAGTATTTT; CDR3 protein: CASSLGTGARDTQYF; clone size: NA; J gene: TRBJ2-3; CDR3 length: 15; D gene: NA; V gene: TRBV7-9
CDR3 DNA: TGTGCCAGCAGCCAATTTACCGGAGATACGCAGTATTTT; CDR3 protein: CASSQFTGDTQYF; clone size: few; J gene: TRBJ2-3; CDR3 length: 13; D gene: NA; V gene: TRBV16
CDR3 DNA: TGTGCCAGCAGCCCCCCTTCGGAGTATAGCACAGATACGCAGTATTTT; CDR3 protein: CASSPPSEYSTDTQYF; clone size: few; J gene: TRBJ2-3; CDR3 length: 16; D gene: NA; V gene: TRBV9
CDR3 DNA: TGTGCCAGCAGCTTGGCCTCTAGCGGGAGTGTGGAGGAGCAGTACTTC; CDR3 protein: CASSLASSGSVEEQYF; clone size: NA; J gene: TRBJ2-7; CDR3 length: 16; D gene: TRBD2; V gene: TRBV5-4
CDR3 DNA: TGTGCCTTCAGCGGGACTAGCGGGAGGGCCTCTGGGGAGCTGTTTTTT; CDR3 protein: CAFSGTSGRASGELFF; clone size: once; J gene: TRBJ2-2; CDR3 length: 16; D gene: TRBD2; V gene: TRBV2
CDR3 DNA: TGTGCCAGCAGCCAAGCGGGAGGGCTCAATGAGCAGTTCTTC; CDR3 protein: CASSQAGGLNEQFF; clone size: NA; J gene: TRBJ2-1; CDR3 length: 14; D gene: TRBD2; V gene: TRBV3-1/TRBV3-2
CDR3 DNA: TGTGCCAGTAGTATTCCGGGACAGGGGGTCTATGGCTACACCTTC; CDR3 protein: CASSIPGQGVYGYTF; clone size: NA; J gene: TRBJ1-2; CDR3 length: 15; D gene: TRBD1; V gene: TRBV19
CDR3 DNA: TGTGCCAGCAGCTTGATAACTGGGGCAGGGGGCGAGCAGTACTTC; CDR3 protein: CASSLITGAGGEQYF; clone size: few; J gene: TRBJ2-7; CDR3 length: 15; D gene: TRBD1; V gene: TRBV5-4
CDR3 DNA: TGTGCCAGCAGCCCCGGGACAGGGATTCATGGCTACACCTTC; CDR3 protein: CASSPGTGIHGYTF; clone size: NA; J gene: TRBJ1-2; CDR3 length: 14; D gene: TRBD1; V gene: TRBV7-2
CDR3 DNA: TGTGCCAGTAGGGGACTTGGACTAGCCAAAAACATTCAGTACTTC; CDR3 protein: CASRGLGLAKNIQYF; clone size: NA; J gene: TRBJ2-4; CDR3 length: 15; D gene: NA; V gene: TRBV19
CDR3 DNA: TGTGCCAGCAGCCAAGGTCCAGGGGGCGTGCCTGAAGCTTTCTTT; CDR3 protein: CASSQGPGGVPEAFF; clone size: NA; J gene: TRBJ1-1; CDR3 length: 15; D gene: TRBD1; V gene: TRBV4-2
CDR3 DNA: TGTGCCAGCAGTCCCGGGACTAGTCTACATGAGCAGTTCTTC; CDR3 protein: CASSPGTSLHEQFF; clone size: NA; J gene: TRBJ2-1; CDR3 length: 14; D gene: TRBD2; V gene: TRBV9